These 11 T cell receptor beta chains came from one sample sequenced in a study of blood T cell repertoires in COVID-19 (dated by TCRdb to about 2020). Library preparation was by the immunoSEQ multiplex PCR assay. Sourced from immuneACCESS, this table was stored by TCRdb with only in-frame sequences that have V and J called. A share of the clones is absent; for the studies checked, an unresolved V gene accounts for under half, and the remainder has no known explanation. The sample table holds some 290,000 clones, of which around 86% were seen once. The top ten constitute roughly 2.9% of the sample. Sequencing used peripheral blood. Receptors originate from a woman aged 55-69 years with active or convalescent COVID-19.

The V and J genes are TRBV19 and TRBJ2-7; possibly TRBD2 for D (5 bases). Deletions cut 3 bases from V and 4 bases from J, with 10 bases between. There are 13 residues in the CDR3. CDR1 and CDR2 (germline): LNHDA, SQIVND (reference sequence). CDR3 protein: CASSMGEGYEQYF. CDR3 sequence (DNA): TGTGCCAGTAGTATGGGAGAGGGATACGAGCAGTACTTC.

The genes are TRBV19 and TRBJ2-7; 9 nucleotides line up with TRBD1. Germline assignment: CDR1 LNHDA and CDR2 SQIVND (reference sequence). V shed 4 bases and J 5 bases; nucleotides not matched to a gene: 9. The CDR3 is 15 amino acids. The CDR3 region has the DNA TGTGCCAGTAGTAGCGGGACAGGGTTAGGTGACGAGCAGTACTTC. Its protein product is CASSSGTGLGDEQYF.

This clone was found a few times. The rearrangement joins TRBV19 to TRBJ1-2; 10 nucleotides match TRBD1. V shed 3 bases and J 8 bases; nucleotides not matched to a gene: 9. The CDR3 loop spans 15 amino acids. Germline V gene sequence: CDR1 LNHDA, CDR2 SQIVND (reference sequence). CDR3 protein: CASSMAKTGGRGYTF. The CDR3 DNA reads TGTGCCAGTAGTATGGCTAAGACAGGGGGCCGAGGCTACACCTTC.

The V gene is TRBV6-5, the J gene TRBJ1-1; tentatively, D is TRBD1 (5 bases). The CDR3 extends over 10 amino acids. Germline CDR1 reads MNHEY; CDR2 reads SVGAGI. For the CDR3, the DNA is TGTGCAACCGCGGGGCGCGGAGCTTTCTTT. Residues: CATAGRGAFF.

This rearrangement joins TRBV6-2 or TRBV6-3 to TRBJ2-1; D perhaps matches TRBD2 (6 bases). Trimming took 0 bases from V and 4 from J, leaving 13 bases between them. The CDR3 consists of 16 residues. The germline V gene encodes CDR1 MNHEY and CDR2 SVGEGT. In DNA, the CDR3 is TGTGCCAGCAGTTACTCGGGACTGTATAGATACAATGAGCAGTTCTTC. Translating gives CASSYSGLYRYNEQFF.

The J gene is TRBJ1-1, the V gene TRBV4-3; D remains unclear. The CDR3 totals 13 residues. Germline V gene sequence: CDR1 LGHNA, CDR2 YSLEER. The V end was cut by 3 bases, the J end by 7 bases, with 12 bases between. In nucleotides, the CDR3 is TGCGCCAGCAGCCAGGTCCGACAAGGTGAAGCTTTCTTT. This sequence encodes CASSQVRQGEAFF.

The rearrangement uses TRBV19 and TRBJ1-5; D gene uncertain. Trimming removed 10 bases at V and 1 base at J, with 11 bases between. The CDR3 consists of 13 residues. Germline V gives CDR1 LNHDA, CDR2 SQIVND (reference sequence). The CDR3 loop is CATSVESNQPQHF. Here the CDR3 DNA reads TGTGCCACCTCGGTGGAGAGCAATCAGCCCCAGCATTTT.

This clone was counted a single time. V usage is TRBV4-2 and J usage is TRBJ2-5; D gene uncertain. The V gene's germline CDR1 is LGHNA and CDR2 YNFKEQ. V was shortened by 0 bases and J by 3 bases, with 14 bases between the two germline ends. The CDR3 length is 16 residues. CDR3 region: CASSQDRYAAEETQYF. The CDR3 coding sequence is TGTGCCAGCAGCCAAGATCGCTATGCGGCGGAAGAGACCCAGTACTTC.

This rearrangement joins TRBV7-9 to TRBJ1-3, with TRBD1 matching over 8 bases. The ends lost 5 bases at V and 4 bases at J; junction bases unmatched: 16. The length of the CDR3 is 18 residues. Germline V lookup: CDR1 SEHNR, CDR2 FQNEAQ (reference sequence). The CDR3 DNA sequence: TGTGCCAGCAGCGTCAGGACAGGGCCCCACTCGGGGGGAAACACCATATATTTT. Translation: CASSVRTGPHSGGNTIYF.

The chain employs TRBV7-2 and TRBJ2-7; TRBD2 agrees at 7 bases. With 3 bases clipped from V and 1 base from J, the junction kept 3 bases outside the gene matches. Per germline, CDR1 SGHTA and CDR2 FQGNSA. The CDR3 length is 14 residues. DNA for the CDR3: TGTGCCAGCAGCTTGGGGGGGGAGTCCTACGAGCAGTACTTC. Protein: CASSLGGESYEQYF.

The chain carries TRBV27 and TRBJ1-1; D is uncertain. The CDR3 sequence is 10 residues long. Looked up from germline, CDR1 is MNHEY and CDR2 is SMNVEV (reference sequence). V lost 2 bases, J lost 10 bases, and 5 bases lay in between. This CDR3 is CASSLQVAFF. The CDR3 nucleotides read TGTGCCAGCAGTTTACAGGTAGCTTTCTTT.